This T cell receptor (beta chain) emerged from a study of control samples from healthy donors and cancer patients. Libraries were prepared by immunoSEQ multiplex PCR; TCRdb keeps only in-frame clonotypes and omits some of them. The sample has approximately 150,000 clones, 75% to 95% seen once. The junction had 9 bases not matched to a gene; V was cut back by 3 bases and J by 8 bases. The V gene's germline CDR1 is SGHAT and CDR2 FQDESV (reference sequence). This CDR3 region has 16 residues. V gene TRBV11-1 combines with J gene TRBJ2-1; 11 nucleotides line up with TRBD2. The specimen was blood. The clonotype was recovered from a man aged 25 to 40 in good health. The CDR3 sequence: CASSFGRLAGIDEQFF. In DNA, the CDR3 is TGTGCCAGCAGCTTCGGACGACTAGCGGGGATAGATGAGCAGTTCTTC.